This T cell receptor beta chain stems from a study of T cell responses to AZD1222 COVID-19 vaccine. Study overall: Second-dose intervals near 4 or 12 weeks were combined.

Broader study findings: Females outnumbered males among donors, who were mostly white British; clonal diversity was possibly underestimated. None of the repertoires were sampled until the peak T cell response had passed.

This CDR3 comprises 13 residues. V was cut by 5 bases and J by 4 bases, with 11 bases left in between. The germline V gene encodes CDR1 LGHDT and CDR2 YNNKEL (reference sequence). Clones were sequenced by immunoSEQ multiplex PCR, and TCRdb holds only the in-frame ones, with some missing. The table includes about 130,000 clones, 80% to 90% detected once. Regarding this clone: Its antigen is currently unknown.

V is TRBV3-1 (or the pseudogene TRBV3-2) and J is TRBJ2-5, with D perhaps matching TRBD1 (6 bases). The TCR sequence derives from an adult in good health. Sample: peripheral blood, taken on day 0 of AZD1222 vaccination. Here the CDR3 DNA reads TGTGCCAGCAGCAAGCCAGGGGTAGAGACCCAGTACTTC. Its protein product is CASSKPGVETQYF.